One and the same sample provided the 19 T cell receptor beta chains below, sequenced in a study of regulatory T cells in long-lasting Graves disease. Assembly of TCR beta libraries relied on iRepertoire HTBI primers together with Arm-PCR of CDR3 regions. MiXCR, applied by TCRdb to the multiplex PCR reads, yields one record per CDR3 protein. The sample holds hundreds of thousands of distinct CDR3 sequences, 20% to 25% seen once. Time point meaning: persistent/refractory GD, antithyroid drugs over 5 years with positive TRAb. Scientists built the TCR library using RNA that was extracted from PBMCs. This sample comprised peripheral blood mononuclear cells (PBMCs), obtained when the disease was refractory, from a patient treated with antithyroid drugs. Every receptor here comes from a female donor with Graves disease.

As regards this clonotype: This may be a read error: a much more frequent sequence differs by one nucleotide. V is TRBV6-1 and J is TRBJ2-7; D unresolved. Per germline, CDR1 MNHNS and CDR2 SASEGT. This CDR3 is 13 amino acids long. The ends were cut back, 8 bases at V and 2 bases at J, with 13 bases in the middle. CDR3 in amino acids: CASQLENTYEQYF. The CDR3 DNA follows: TGTGCCAGCCAGCTTGAAAATACCTACGAGCAGTACTTC.

This clonotype was seen a handful of times. V gene TRBV5-1 combines with J gene TRBJ1-1, with D uncertain. The CDR3 loop spans 17 amino acids. V was trimmed by 4 bases and J by 3 bases, leaving 22 bases between them. Germline V lookup: CDR1 SGHRS, CDR2 YFSETQ. This CDR3 reads CASSPGRRVPADTEAFF. CDR3 sequence (DNA): TGCGCCAGCAGCCCGGGTCGGAGGGTACCGGCTGACACTGAAGCTTTCTTT.

Details on this clonotype: A much larger clonotype is one base distant, so this may be a read error. This chain links TRBV10-3 with TRBJ1-2, with TRBD1 matching over 9 bases. The V gene end was trimmed by 6 bases and the J gene end by 6 bases; junction bases not matched to a gene: 5. Germline V lookup: CDR1 ENHRY, CDR2 SYGVKD. The CDR3 is 13 residues long. The CDR3 reads CAISRTGDNGYTF. The CDR3 DNA sequence: TGTGCCATCAGCCGGACAGGGGATAATGGCTACACCTTC.

The rearrangement links TRBV3-1 to TRBJ2-7, with D perhaps matching TRBD2 (6 bases). Per the germline V gene, CDR1 is LGHDT and CDR2 is YNNKEL (reference sequence). Trimming left V 2 bases short and J 3 bases short, with 11 bases between. CDR3 length: 14 residues. The chain's CDR3 is CASSQRDSIYEQYF. The CDR3 DNA is TGTGCCAGCAGCCAAAGGGACTCAATCTACGAGCAGTACTTC.

Ten or more counts support this clonotype. The J gene is TRBJ1-5, the V gene TRBV7-2, with unresolved D. Germline V gene data show CDR1 as SGHTA and CDR2 as FQGNSA. The CDR3 spans 16 residues. V was cut by 2 bases and J by 0 bases, with 11 bases left in between. CDR3: CASSLRAAYSNQPQHF. CDR3 nucleotide sequence: TGTGCCAGCAGCTTACGCGCAGCATATAGCAATCAGCCCCAGCATTTT.

This clonotype occurred many times. The chain employs TRBV12-3 or TRBV12-4 and TRBJ1-1; D uncertain. Trimming cost V 3 bases and J 1 base, with 9 bases left between them. The CDR3 consists of 14 residues. DNA for the CDR3: TGTGCCAGCAGTTTTCTTGAGGAGAACACTGAAGCTTTCTTT. As protein: CASSFLEENTEAFF.

CDR3 sequence reads: CSASDRGYEQYF. CDR3 DNA sequence: TGCAGTGCCTCGGACAGAGGCTACGAGCAGTACTTC. The gene calls are TRBV20-1 and TRBJ2-7, with D possibly matching TRBD1 (6 bases). CDR3 length equals 12 residues. V lost 6 bases, J lost 3 bases, and 12 bases lay in between. Germline CDR1 and CDR2: DFQATT and SNEGSKA (reference sequence).

The genes are TRBV6-1 and TRBJ1-5; 7 bases map to TRBD1. The germline gives CDR1 MNHNS, CDR2 SASEGT. The V and J ends lost 6 bases and 4 bases, in that order; junction bases with no gene match: 6. This CDR3 has 14 residues. The CDR3, as DNA: TGTGCCAGCAGAGAGGGGACAGAGAATCAGCCCCAGCATTTT. Translating it yields CASREGTENQPQHF.

This clonotype was recorded at least ten times. This sequence joins TRBV12-5 and TRBJ2-2, with 13 bases fitting TRBD2. The junction had 11 bases not matched to a gene; V was cut back by 5 bases and J by 5 bases. There are 18 residues in the CDR3. Germline CDR1 reads LGHNT; CDR2 reads FRNRAP. CDR3 residues: CASGIRGLAGVLTGELFF. CDR3 nucleotides: TGTGCTAGTGGTATAAGAGGACTAGCGGGAGTGTTAACCGGGGAGCTGTTTTTT.

The V call is TRBV18, the J call TRBJ1-4, with 9 positions matching TRBD1. Germline CDR1 is KGHSH and CDR2 is LQKENI. CDR3 size: 14 residues. V dropped 1 base and J dropped 7; count of bases not matched to a gene: 1. The DNA for the CDR3 is TGTGCCAGCTCACCACGGGACAGGGTTGAAAAACTGTTTTTT. It encodes CASSPRDRVEKLFF.

J is TRBJ2-3 and V is TRBV28, with D perhaps TRBD2 (5 bases). Germline lookup yields CDR1 MDHEN and CDR2 SYDVKM. V was pared by 4 bases and J by 6 bases, with 17 bases between. This CDR3 has 15 residues. The CDR3: CASSYEGAGLDTQYF. CDR3 bases: TGTGCCAGCAGTTACGAGGGCGCAGGCCTGGATACGCAGTATTTT.

This clonotype showed up just a few times. The chain uses TRBV25-1 and TRBJ2-5; 9 nucleotides match TRBD2. The V gene's germline CDR1 is MGHDK and CDR2 SYGVNS. J gave up 7 bases and V 6 bases, and 6 bases lay outside the gene matches. The CDR3 has 13 residues. Here the CDR3 reads CASSIAGVGTQYF. The CDR3, as DNA: TGTGCCAGCAGCATAGCGGGAGTTGGGACCCAGTACTTC.

This clonotype was observed a few times. The chain is built from TRBV3-1 and TRBJ1-6; 10 bases line up with TRBD1. Germline values: CDR1 LGHDT, CDR2 YNNKEL (reference sequence). The CDR3 runs 15 residues. The J segment lost 7 bases and the V segment lost 4 bases, leaving 4 bases of the junction unmatched. This CDR3 reads CASSRDRGRNSPLHF. The CDR3 nucleotides read TGTGCCAGCAGCCGAGACAGGGGGCGGAATTCACCCCTCCACTTT.

This clonotype occurred many times. This rearrangement joins TRBV11-3 to TRBJ2-5; D ambiguous. Germline V gene lookup returns CDR1 SGHNT and CDR2 YENEEA. There are 12 residues in the CDR3. V lost 5 bases and J 4 bases, leaving 8 bases between the germline ends. The CDR3 protein is CASSRSGETQYF. The CDR3, as DNA: TGTGCCAGCAGCCGTTCGGGAGAGACCCAGTACTTC. Full variable domain (missing parts from reference TRBV11-3 and TRBJ2-5): EAGVVQSPRYKIIEKKQPVAFWCNPISGHNTLYWYLQNLGQGPELLIRYENEEAVDDSQLPKDRFSAERLKGVDSTLKIQPAELGDSAVYLCASSRSGETQYFGPGTRLLVL.

The rearrangement links TRBV13 to TRBJ2-5; D possibly matches TRBD1 or TRBD2 (5 bases each). Trimming removed 5 bases from V and 1 base from J, with 20 bases in between. The V gene's germline CDR1 is PRHDT and CDR2 FYEKMQ (reference sequence). The CDR3 spans 17 residues. Here the CDR3 DNA reads TGTGCCAGCAGCGGCCCCACTTTCTGGGGGACCCAAGAGACCCAGTACTTC. Protein product: CASSGPTFWGTQETQYF.

CDR3 DNA sequence: TGTGCCAGCTCGACACTACAAGAGACCCAGTACTTC. Its protein is CASSTLQETQYF. The chain is built from TRBV6-2 or TRBV6-3 and TRBJ2-5; no definite D call. The CDR3 runs to 12 residues. Germline-derived CDR1 and CDR2 are MNHEY and SVGEGT. Deletions cut 8 bases from V and 2 bases from J, with 9 bases between.

This chain joins TRBV7-8 and TRBJ2-3; 11 bases agree with TRBD2. This CDR3 spans 15 amino acids. CDR1 is SGHVS, CDR2 FQNEAQ, per germline. J was trimmed by 6 bases and V by 4 bases; bases with no gene match: 6. As DNA, the CDR3 is TGTGCCAGCAGCTATCTAGCGGGGGGATCGGATACGCAGTATTTT. Translation: CASSYLAGGSDTQYF.

This clonotype was counted ten times or more. The chain is built from TRBV2 and TRBJ1-5, with D possibly being TRBD1 (6 bases). Germline V gene lookup returns CDR1 SNHLY and CDR2 FYNNEI. The CDR3 spans 13 residues. V lost 5 bases, J lost 6 bases, and 11 bases lay in between. CDR3 in amino acids: CASSLGGGQPQHF. Written as DNA, the CDR3 is TGTGCCAGCAGTCTCGGAGGGGGTCAGCCCCAGCATTTT.

This chain uses TRBV20-1 with TRBJ1-1, with D tentatively TRBD1 (5 bases). There are 14 residues in the CDR3. CDR1 is DFQATT, CDR2 SNEGSKA, per germline (reference sequence). Trimming stripped 5 bases from V and 8 bases from J, with 21 bases between. Here the CDR3 reads CSAGRQRSFLEAFF. DNA of the CDR3: TGCAGTGCTGGCAGACAGCGATCCTTTTTAGAAGCTTTCTTT.